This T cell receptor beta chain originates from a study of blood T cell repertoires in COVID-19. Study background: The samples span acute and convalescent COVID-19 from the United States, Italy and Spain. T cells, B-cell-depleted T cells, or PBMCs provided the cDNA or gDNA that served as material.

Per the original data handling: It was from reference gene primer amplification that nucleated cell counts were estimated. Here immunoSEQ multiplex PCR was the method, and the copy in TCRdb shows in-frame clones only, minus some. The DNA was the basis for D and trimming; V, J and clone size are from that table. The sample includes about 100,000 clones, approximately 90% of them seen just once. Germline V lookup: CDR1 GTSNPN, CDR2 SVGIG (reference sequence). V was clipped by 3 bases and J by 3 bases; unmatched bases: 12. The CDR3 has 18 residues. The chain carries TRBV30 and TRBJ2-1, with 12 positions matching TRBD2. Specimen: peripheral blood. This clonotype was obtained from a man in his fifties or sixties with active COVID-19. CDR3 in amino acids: CAWRAGTSGPRVYNEQFF. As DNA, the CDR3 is TGTGCCTGGAGGGCCGGGACTAGCGGGCCCCGGGTCTACAATGAGCAGTTCTTC.